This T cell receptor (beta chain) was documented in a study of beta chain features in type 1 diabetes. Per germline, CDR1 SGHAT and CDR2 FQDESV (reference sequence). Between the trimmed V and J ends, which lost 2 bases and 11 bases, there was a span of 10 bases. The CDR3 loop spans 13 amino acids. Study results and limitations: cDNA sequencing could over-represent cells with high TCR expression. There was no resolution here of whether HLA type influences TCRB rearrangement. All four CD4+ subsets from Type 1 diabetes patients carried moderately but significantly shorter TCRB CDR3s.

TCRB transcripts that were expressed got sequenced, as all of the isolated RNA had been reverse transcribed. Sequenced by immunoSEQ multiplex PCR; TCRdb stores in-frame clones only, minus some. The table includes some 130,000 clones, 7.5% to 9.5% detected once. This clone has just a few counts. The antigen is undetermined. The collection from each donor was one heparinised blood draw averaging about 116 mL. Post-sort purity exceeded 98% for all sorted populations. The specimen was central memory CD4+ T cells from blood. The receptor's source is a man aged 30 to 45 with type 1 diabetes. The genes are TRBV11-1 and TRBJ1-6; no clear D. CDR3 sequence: CASSLLGRTPLHF. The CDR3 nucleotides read TGTGCCAGCAGCTTACTGGGGAGAACACCCCTCCACTTT.